This TCR beta chain was observed in a study of cytomegalovirus exposure and HLA in healthy donors. Per the germline V gene, CDR1 is MNHNS and CDR2 is SASEGT. This CDR3 is 15 amino acids long. The V gene end was trimmed by 8 bases and the J gene end by 4 bases; junction bases not matched to a gene: 9. TCRdb's table, derived via immunoSEQ multiplex PCR, lists solely in-frame clones and lacks some. The sample yields around 170,000 clones, more than 75% seen once. The receptor was isolated from a man aged 18 to 30 in good health and CMV-seronegative. The V gene is TRBV6-1, the J gene TRBJ2-7; 12 nucleotides line up with TRBD2. Input material: PBMCs. The CDR3 region has the DNA TGTGCCAGCTCCCCTAGCGGGAGGGCCGGGTACGAGCAGTACTTC. Its protein is CASSPSGRAGYEQYF.